This T cell receptor beta chain comes out of a study of blood T cell repertoires in COVID-19. Study information: The origin of the acute and convalescent COVID-19 samples was the United States, Italy and Spain.

Germline trimming cut 4 bases from V and 4 bases from J; bases unmatched to any gene: 3. The length of the CDR3 is 13 residues. The germline V gene encodes CDR1 WNHNN and CDR2 SYGVQD (reference sequence). Original handling: The assay estimated nucleated cells by amplifying reference gene primers. Profiling relied on immunoSEQ multiplex PCR, and the TCRdb table lists in-frame clones only, not all of them. Clone size and the V and J calls come from that table; the DNA yielded D and trimming. The sample records 400,000 to 550,000 clones, approximately 90% being singletons. Assignments of participants to cohorts depended upon their own reported clinical history.

The sequence came from a woman between 18 and 29 years old with acute COVID-19. V usage is TRBV10-1 and J usage is TRBJ2-5; TRBD2 matches at 7 bases. Sequencing was carried out using PBMCs or T cells enriched from blood (not recorded which). In DNA, the CDR3 is TGCGCCAGCAGTGTAGTAGCGGGAGAGACCCAGTACTTC. Encoded protein: CASSVVAGETQYF.